Listed here is a single T cell receptor (beta chain). This entry belongs to a study of blood T cell repertoires in COVID-19. Study background: The United States, Italy and Spain were the sources of the acute and convalescent COVID-19 samples. Nucleic acid was either cDNA or gDNA, and it came from T cells, B-cell-depleted T cells, or PBMCs.

Per the study methods: Reference gene primer amplification gave nucleated cell count estimates. Some clones are missing from TCRdb's copy, which holds only in-frame ones; the method was immunoSEQ multiplex PCR. D and trimming come from the DNA, and the V and J calls and clone size come from that table. The sample lists around 300,000 clones; approximately 85% were seen once. The CDR3 loop spans 17 amino acids. Looked up from germline, CDR1 is DFQATT and CDR2 is SNEGSKA (reference sequence). V shed 3 bases and J shed 8 bases, with 26 bases lying between them. The receptor was isolated from a woman aged 70 to 79 with acute or convalescent COVID-19. The specimen sequenced was peripheral blood. This chain links TRBV20-1 with TRBJ1-5; no definite D call. The CDR3 nucleotides read TGCAGTGCTAGTCCCCGCTCTTTCCTGAAGCGCGGCAAGCCCCAGCATTTT. It specifies CSASPRSFLKRGKPQHF.